This is a list of T cell receptor beta chains from one sample in a study of cytomegalovirus exposure and HLA in healthy donors. The protocol was immunoSEQ multiplex PCR, while the TCRdb copy is restricted to in-frame clones and leaves out a portion. The sample records about 110,000 clones, more than 75% being singletons. Sequenced material: PBMCs. The receptor set was obtained from a woman in her thirties in good health and CMV-seropositive. Each CDR3 is given with its conserved first and last residue. The order of the fields is D gene, clone size, V gene, J gene, CDR3 DNA, CDR3 protein. A D gene is named only where the DNA matches it firmly. The size entry is marked missing in some rows and otherwise reads once, few, many or a size class.

>NA|NA|TRBV5-1|TRBJ1-1
TGCGCCAGCAGCCCAATAACCGGGGCTGAAGCTTTCTTT
CASSPITGAEAFF
>TRBD1|NA|TRBV6-5|TRBJ2-2
TGTGCCAGCAAGTTGGGACAGGGATTCGCCGGGGAGCTGTTTTTT
CASKLGQGFAGELFF
>TRBD1|few|TRBV30|TRBJ2-2
TGTGCCTGGAGCGGGACAGGGATGTCCACCGGGGAGCTGTTTTTT
CAWSGTGMSTGELFF
>TRBD2|NA|TRBV7-3|TRBJ2-7
TGTGCCAGCAGCTTAACGGGGAGGGTGGTGGAAAAATACGAGCAGTACTTC
CASSLTGRVVEKYEQYF
>NA|medium-sized|TRBV6-1|TRBJ1-5
TGTGCCAGCAGTCACGGGACCTCGGGGGGGCAGCCCCAGCATTTT
CASSHGTSGGQPQHF
>TRBD2|NA|TRBV4-2|TRBJ2-1
TGTGCCAGCCGCGGGAGCGGGGGGGCCGATGAGCAGTTCTTC
CASRGSGGADEQFF
>TRBD1|NA|TRBV11-1|TRBJ2-2
TGTGCCAGCAGCTTAAGGCCAGGGGGCCCCTCCACCGGGGAGCTGTTTTTT
CASSLRPGGPSTGELFF
>NA|NA|TRBV28|TRBJ1-2
TGTGCCACCCACCGCGGACAGTACAGTGGTGGCTACACCTTC
CATHRGQYSGGYTF
>NA|NA|TRBV4-3|TRBJ2-1
TGCGCCAGCAGCCAGGGGGACTTTAGCTCCTACAATGAGCAGTTCTTC
CASSQGDFSSYNEQFF
>TRBD1|NA|TRBV30|TRBJ1-3
TGTGCCTGGAGTCGACAGGGGGGTGGAAACACCATATATTTT
CAWSRQGGGNTIYF
>NA|NA|TRBV5-1|TRBJ1-2
TGCGCCAGTTCCGGAGCTCACTATGGCTACACCTTC
CASSGAHYGYTF
>TRBD1|NA|TRBV19|TRBJ1-2
TGTGCCAGCGAACCCCGGACAGGGGGCGCTTATGGCTACACCTTC
CASEPRTGGAYGYTF
>TRBD1|NA|TRBV29-1|TRBJ2-7
TGCAGCGTTGAACTCTGGGACAGTCCCTCCTACGAGCAGTACTTC
CSVELWDSPSYEQYF
>NA|few|TRBV11-3|TRBJ1-6
TGTGCCAGCAGCTTAACGGGGTACGGTTCACCCCTCCACTTT
CASSLTGYGSPLHF
>NA|NA|TRBV27|TRBJ1-5
TGTGCCAGCAGTTTTGGGGCAAGCAATCAGCCCCAGCATTTT
CASSFGASNQPQHF
>TRBD2|NA|TRBV6-6|TRBJ2-7
TGTGCCAGCGAGCGGGAGGGGAGCTCCTACGAGCAGTACTTC
CASEREGSSYEQYF
>TRBD1|NA|TRBV6-5|TRBJ2-1
TGTGCCAGCGGCGGGACAGGGGGTTTCAATGAGCAGTTCTTC
CASGGTGGFNEQFF
>NA|NA|TRBV9|TRBJ2-1
TGTGCCAGCAGCTCCGGGACTGCATCTAACAATGAGCAGTTCTTC
CASSSGTASNNEQFF
>NA|few|TRBV14|TRBJ2-7
TGTGCCAGCAGCCACCCGGAAAGTGGGAAGACAGGACCCGAGCAGTACTTC
CASSHPESGKTGPEQYF
>NA|NA|TRBV10-2|TRBJ1-2
TGCGCCAGCAGACGAGATGACTATGGCTACACCTTC
CASRRDDYGYTF
>NA|NA|TRBV4-2|TRBJ1-5
TGTGCCAGCAGCCAAGAAAGGGGTGGTCAGCCCCAGCATTTT
CASSQERGGQPQHF
>NA|NA|TRBV9|TRBJ2-2
TGTGCCAGCAGCGTAAGGTCCGGGGGAGAGAACACCGGGGAGCTGTTTTTT
CASSVRSGGENTGELFF
>NA|NA|TRBV7-2|TRBJ1-1
TGTGCCAGCAGCTCGAACAATCACATGAACACTGAAGCTTTCTTT
CASSSNNHMNTEAFF
>NA|once|TRBV11-2|TRBJ2-1
TGTGCCAGCACCGCGACAGGTAGCTACAATGAGCAGTTCTTC
CASTATGSYNEQFF
>NA|NA|TRBV4-2|TRBJ1-2
TGTGCCAGCAGCCCTTCCGGGGGGGATAGCTATGGCTACACCTTC
CASSPSGGDSYGYTF
>NA|NA|TRBV20-1|TRBJ2-7
TGCAGTGCTAGAGATCGAGCGGTGCAGTACTTC
CSARDRAVQYF
>TRBD1|NA|TRBV7-6|TRBJ2-2
TGTGCCAGCAGCCCCCGGACAGGGAACACCGGGGAGCTGTTTTTT
CASSPRTGNTGELFF
>NA|NA|TRBV7-6|TRBJ2-7
TGTGCCAGCAGCTTAGGCGACTCCTACGAGCAGTACTTC
CASSLGDSYEQYF
>TRBD1|once|TRBV7-9|TRBJ2-5
TGTGCCAGCACCCCGGGACAGCAAGAGACCCAGTACTTC
CASTPGQQETQYF
>TRBD2|NA|TRBV19|TRBJ2-7
TGTGCCAGTAGTTCCCGGACTAGCGTGTACCACGAGCAGTACTTC
CASSSRTSVYHEQYF
>TRBD2|NA|TRBV5-4|TRBJ2-5
TGTGCCAGCAGCGCCGGACTAGCGGAGACCCAGTACTTC
CASSAGLAETQYF
>NA|NA|TRBV5-4|TRBJ1-1
TGTGCCAGCAGCAGGACCGGAGGGACTGAAGCTTTCTTT
CASSRTGGTEAFF
>TRBD2|NA|TRBV5-1|TRBJ2-3
TGCGCCAGCAGCTTATTAGCGGGAGGGCCAACAGATACGCAGTATTTT
CASSLLAGGPTDTQYF
>NA|few|TRBV13|TRBJ2-2
TGTGCCAGCAGCTCATACAGGGTCGGGGAGCTGTTTTTT
CASSSYRVGELFF
>NA|NA|TRBV2|TRBJ2-5
TGTGCCAGCAGTGAAGGTAGACAGGTAATGGAGACCCAGTACTTC
CASSEGRQVMETQYF
>TRBD1|once|TRBV9|TRBJ2-5
TGTGCCAGCAGCGCCACAGGGGGACGAGAGACCCAGTACTTC
CASSATGGRETQYF
>TRBD2|NA|TRBV9|TRBJ2-3
TGTGCCAGCAGCGTAGATAGCGGGGTGATCACAGATACGCAGTATTTT
CASSVDSGVITDTQYF
>NA|NA|TRBV19|TRBJ2-1
TGTGCCAGTAGTATAGCAGGATCCCAGTGGTATGAGCAGTTCTTC
CASSIAGSQWYEQFF
>NA|NA|TRBV21-1|TRBJ2-4
TGTGCCAGCAGCAATGTAGAAGGGGCGGTAGCCAAAAACATTCAGTACTTC
CASSNVEGAVAKNIQYF
>TRBD1|NA|TRBV5-1|TRBJ2-1
TGCGCCAGCAGCTCCCTCCAGGGGGCGCGTTACAATGAGCAGTTCTTC
CASSSLQGARYNEQFF
>TRBD2|once|TRBV28|TRBJ2-1
TGTGCCAGCAGTCCCGCGACTAGCAGCAATGAGCAGTTCTTC
CASSPATSSNEQFF
>NA|NA|TRBV30|TRBJ1-5
TGTGCCTGGAGTGTAGAGGGCTCGAGCAATCAGCCCCAGCATTTT
CAWSVEGSSNQPQHF
>NA|NA|TRBV5-1|TRBJ1-5
TGCGCCAGCAGCTTGGATGGGGGCGATCAGCCCCAGCATTTT
CASSLDGGDQPQHF
>NA|few|TRBV14|TRBJ1-1
TGTGCCAGCAGCGAACAGGGGAACACTGAAGCTTTCTTT
CASSEQGNTEAFF
>TRBD1|NA|TRBV5-1|TRBJ1-5
TGCGCCAGCAGCTTGGGGGACAGAGTCAATCAGCCCCAGCATTTT
CASSLGDRVNQPQHF
>NA|NA|TRBV5-4|TRBJ1-2
TGTGCCAGCAGCTTGGAGAGGGCCAACTATGGCTACACCTTC
CASSLERANYGYTF
>TRBD2|NA|TRBV5-1|TRBJ2-2
TGCGCCAGCAGGCCCGGACTAGCGGGGAACACCGGGGAGCTGTTTTTT
CASRPGLAGNTGELFF
>NA|NA|TRBV4-3|TRBJ1-2
TGCGCCCCGAGCTGGGGCAGGTCGCGAGACTATGGCTACACCTTC
CAPSWGRSRDYGYTF
>NA|NA|TRBV18|TRBJ2-2
TGTGCCAGCTCACCATGGTCAGAACACACCGGGGAGCTGTTTTTT
CASSPWSEHTGELFF
>TRBD1|NA|TRBV7-9|TRBJ2-7
TGTGCCAGCAGCTACCGGGACAGGGTTGACGAGCAGTACTTC
CASSYRDRVDEQYF
>TRBD2|NA|TRBV6-1|TRBJ2-7
TGTGCCCAGGGAGGACTAGCGGGAGGGGAGCAGTACTTC
CAQGGLAGGEQYF
>TRBD2|NA|TRBV6-6|TRBJ2-3
TGTGCCAGCAGACGTTCTAGCGGGAGCACAGATACGCAGTATTTT
CASRRSSGSTDTQYF
>NA|NA|TRBV30|TRBJ1-1
TGTGCCTGCCGCCAGTATAACACTGAAGCTTTCTTT
CACRQYNTEAFF
>NA|NA|TRBV9|TRBJ1-2
TGTGCCAGCAGCGCAGGTCTTGGCTACACCTTC
CASSAGLGYTF
>NA|NA|TRBV4-1|TRBJ1-4
TGCGCCAGCAGCCAAGCCGCAACGGCCCCAGGAGGAAAACTGTTTTTT
CASSQAATAPGGKLFF
>NA|NA|TRBV29-1|TRBJ2-5
TGCAGCGGTGGACATCAAGAGACCCAGTACTTC
CSGGHQETQYF
>TRBD2|NA|TRBV13|TRBJ2-5
TGTGCCAGCAGAGAGCGGGGTTACGGGGAGACCCAGTACTTC
CASRERGYGETQYF
>NA|NA|TRBV30|TRBJ2-7
TGTGCCTGGAGTGTGGACAGTAGGTCCTACGAGCAGTACTTC
CAWSVDSRSYEQYF
>NA|NA|TRBV6-4|TRBJ1-1
TGTGCCAGCAGTCCTAGGGGGGGAGAGACTGAAGCTTTCTTT
CASSPRGGETEAFF
>NA|NA|TRBV6-1|TRBJ1-5
TGTGCCAGCAGTGAAGTAGTGACAGTCGCGAGCAATCAGCCCCAGCATTTT
CASSEVVTVASNQPQHF